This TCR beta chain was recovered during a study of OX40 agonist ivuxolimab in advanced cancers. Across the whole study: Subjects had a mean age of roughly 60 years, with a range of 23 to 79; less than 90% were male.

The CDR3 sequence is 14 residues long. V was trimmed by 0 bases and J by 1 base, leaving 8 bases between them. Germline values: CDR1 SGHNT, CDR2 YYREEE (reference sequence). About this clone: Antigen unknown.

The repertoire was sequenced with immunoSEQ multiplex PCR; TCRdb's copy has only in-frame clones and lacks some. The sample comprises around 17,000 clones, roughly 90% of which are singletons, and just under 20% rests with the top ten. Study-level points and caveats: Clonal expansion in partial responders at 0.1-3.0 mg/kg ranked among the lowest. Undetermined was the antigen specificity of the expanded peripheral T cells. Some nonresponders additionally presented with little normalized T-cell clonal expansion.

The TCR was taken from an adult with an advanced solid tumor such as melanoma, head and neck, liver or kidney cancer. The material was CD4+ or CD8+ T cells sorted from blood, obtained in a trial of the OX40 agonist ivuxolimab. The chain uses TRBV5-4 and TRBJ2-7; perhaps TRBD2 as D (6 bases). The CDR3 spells CASSLAGRSYEQYF. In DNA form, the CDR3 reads TGTGCCAGCAGCTTGGCCGGGAGATCCTACGAGCAGTACTTC.